This T cell receptor beta chain was obtained from a study of monozygotic twins with inflammatory bowel disease. Study findings and constraints: TCRbeta diversity (inverse Simpson) was lower in IBD patients than in healthy co-twins. Different subtypes (of T cells) could not be told apart from one another.

Germline loops: CDR1 SGHAT, CDR2 FQDESV (reference sequence). The CDR3 is made up of 14 amino acids. With about 15 and 9 cycles respectively, two nested PCRs were carried out on TCRalpha and TCRbeta cDNA. TCRdb reanalyzed the 5' RACE reads and collapses them to one entry per CDR3 protein, without DNA. The clone table shows about 110,000 distinct CDR3 sequences, with the ten largest holding approximately 13%. Worth noting for this clonotype: Its antigen is unidentified.

This clonotype originated in a human donor with ulcerative colitis or Crohn's disease, or a healthy co-twin of an affected twin (not recorded which). The specimen was blood. The V gene is TRBV11-1, the J gene TRBJ2-5; TCRdb calls TRBD1, which cannot be checked without DNA. CDR3 region: CASSPRVVQETQYF. Full variable domain (missing parts from reference TRBV11-1 and TRBJ2-5): EAEVAQSPRYKITEKSQAVAFWCDPISGHATLYWYRQILGQGPELLVQFQDESVVDDSQLPKDRFSAERLKGVDSTLKIQPAELGDSAMYLCASSPRVVQETQYFGPGTRLLVL.